This T cell receptor beta chain was profiled in a study of blood T cell repertoires in COVID-19. Overall study context: PBMCs, B-cell-depleted T cells, or T cells provided the cDNA or gDNA that made up the material.

Trimming stripped 4 bases from V and 0 bases from J, with 17 bases between. This CDR3 has 17 residues. From germline, CDR1 is SGDLS and CDR2 YYNGEE. TCRdb's copy holds only in-frame clones and misses some; the assay was immunoSEQ multiplex PCR. The table has roughly 54,000 clones, around four fifths seen once. The chain uses TRBV9 and TRBJ1-3; D gene ambiguous. The sequenced sample was peripheral blood. This receptor was taken from a man between 45 and 60 years old with acute or convalescent COVID-19. The CDR3 DNA sequence: TGTGCCAGCAGCCCAGAGAGGTCCGGTGCCTCTGGAAACACCATATATTTT. It encodes CASSPERSGASGNTIYF.